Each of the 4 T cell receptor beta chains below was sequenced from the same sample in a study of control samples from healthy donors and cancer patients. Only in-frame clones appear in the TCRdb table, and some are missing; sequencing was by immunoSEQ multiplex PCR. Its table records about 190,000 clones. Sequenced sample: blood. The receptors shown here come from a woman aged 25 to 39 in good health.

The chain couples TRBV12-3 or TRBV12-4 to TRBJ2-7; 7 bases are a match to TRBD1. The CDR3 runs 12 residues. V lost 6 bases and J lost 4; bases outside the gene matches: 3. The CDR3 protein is CASSRDRYEQYF. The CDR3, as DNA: TGTGCCAGCAGCCGGGACAGATACGAGCAGTACTTC.

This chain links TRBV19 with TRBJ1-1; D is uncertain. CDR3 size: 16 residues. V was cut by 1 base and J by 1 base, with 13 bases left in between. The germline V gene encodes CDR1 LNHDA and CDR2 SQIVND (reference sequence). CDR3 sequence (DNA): TGTGCCAGTAGTATAGGGAAGGGCTCCGGGAACACTGAAGCTTTCTTT. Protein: CASSIGKGSGNTEAFF.

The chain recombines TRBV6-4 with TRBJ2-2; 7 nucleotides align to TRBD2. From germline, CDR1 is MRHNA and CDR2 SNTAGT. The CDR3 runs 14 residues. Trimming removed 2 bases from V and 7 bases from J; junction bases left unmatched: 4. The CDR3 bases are TGTGCCAGCAGTGACGGACTAGAAGTCGGGGAGCTGTTTTTT. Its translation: CASSDGLEVGELFF.

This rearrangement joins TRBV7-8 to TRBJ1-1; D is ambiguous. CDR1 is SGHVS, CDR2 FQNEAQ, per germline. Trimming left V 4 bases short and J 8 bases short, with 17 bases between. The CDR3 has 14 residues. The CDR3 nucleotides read TGTGCCAGCAGCTCCTTAATTAAATTGGACGAAGCTTTCTTT. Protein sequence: CASSSLIKLDEAFF.